The 19 T cell receptor beta chains below were found in one sample sequenced in a study of blood T cell repertoires in COVID-19. The repertoire was sequenced with immunoSEQ multiplex PCR; TCRdb's copy has only in-frame clones and lacks some. The sample consists of more than 300,000 clones, 80% to 95% of them appearing once. Sequenced input: PBMCs or T cells enriched from blood (not recorded which). These TCRs come from a woman in her 30s who had recovered from COVID-19.

This clone was observed a single time. V and J are TRBV2 and TRBJ2-3, with TRBD1 matching 8 bases. J lost 2 bases, V lost 4 bases, and 5 bases had no gene match. The CDR3 totals 15 residues. Germline CDR1 reads SNHLY; CDR2 reads FYNNEI. CDR3 sequence reads: CASSAWTGSTDTQYF. The CDR3 region has the DNA TGTGCCAGCAGTGCTTGGACAGGGTCCACAGATACGCAGTATTTT.

This clone has only one observation. The chain has TRBV5-1 and TRBJ1-3, with no clear D. This CDR3 is 14 amino acids long. The germline V and J ends were trimmed by 6 bases and 3 bases, with 13 bases remaining between them. Germline-derived CDR1 and CDR2 are SGHRS and YFSETQ. The DNA for the CDR3 is TGCGCCAGCACCCACTCATCAGGTGGAAACACCATATATTTT. The encoded protein is CASTHSSGGNTIYF.

The rearrangement uses TRBV11-2 and TRBJ2-7, with D maybe TRBD2 (7 bases). The CDR3 has 15 amino acids. With 1 base removed from V and 7 bases from J, the gap between germline ends came to 17 bases. Germline assignment: CDR1 SGHAT and CDR2 FQNNGV. Here the CDR3 reads CASSLGLGGPEEQYF. The CDR3 coding sequence is TGTGCCAGCAGCTTAGGTCTCGGGGGGCCCGAGGAGCAGTACTTC.

The chain is built from TRBV12-3 or TRBV12-4 and TRBJ1-6, with D unresolved. This CDR3 has 13 residues. V was clipped by 6 bases and J by 10 bases, with 13 bases between them. CDR3 coding DNA: TGTGCCAGCAGGATCAGAGAGGGATCACCCCTCCACTTT. It codes for CASRIREGSPLHF.

The chain has TRBV5-1 and TRBJ2-1; 14 positions match TRBD2. This CDR3 contains 16 residues. Germline CDR1 reads SGHRS; CDR2 reads YFSETQ. V was clipped by 3 bases and J by 6 bases; unmatched bases: 5. The CDR3 loop reads CASSSGTSGGSNEQFF. The CDR3 nucleotides read TGCGCCAGCAGCTCCGGGACTAGCGGGGGAAGCAATGAGCAGTTCTTC. Supplemented by reference TRBV5-1 and TRBJ2-1, the full variable domain reads KAGVTQTPRYLIKTRGQQVTLSCSPISGHRSVSWYQQTPGQGLQFLFEYFSETQRNKGNFPGRFSGRQFSNSRSEMNVSTLELGDSALYLCASSSGTSGGSNEQFFGPGTRLTVL.

The sample holds a few counts of this clone. The chain recombines TRBV7-2 with TRBJ1-1, with TRBD1 matching 8 bases. Losses at the gene ends were 5 bases for V and 5 bases for J; bases not matched to a gene: 10. This CDR3 region has 15 residues. Germline values: CDR1 SGHTA, CDR2 FQGNSA. The CDR3 DNA reads TGTGCCAGCAGCCCGCGGACAGGGCGGGTGACTGAAGCTTTCTTT. Translation gives CASSPRTGRVTEAFF. The full variable domain, with the rest looked up from reference TRBV7-2 and TRBJ1-1, is GAGVSQSPSNKVTEKGKDVELRCDPISGHTALYWYRQSLGQGLEFLIYFQGNSAPDKSGLPSDRFSAERTGGSVSTLTIQRTQQEDSAVYLCASSPRTGRVTEAFFGQGTRLTVV.

This clone has just one count. This sequence joins TRBV28 and TRBJ2-7; 8 nucleotides match TRBD1. V lost 7 bases and J lost 2; bases outside the gene matches: 13. Germline lookup yields CDR1 MDHEN and CDR2 SYDVKM. The CDR3 is 16 amino acids. Written as DNA, the CDR3 is TGTGCCAGCACCCCCAGGGTGCCGGGACAGGCCTACGAGCAGTACTTC. Translation: CASTPRVPGQAYEQYF.

The chain is built from TRBV3-1 (or the pseudogene TRBV3-2) and TRBJ2-3, with 9 bases fitting TRBD1. V gave up 0 bases and J gave up 4 bases; unmatched junction bases: 11. The germline V gene has CDR1 LGHDT and CDR2 YNNKEL (reference sequence). CDR3 length: 18 amino acids. This CDR3 reads CASSQEPGQGREADTQYF. The CDR3 coding sequence is TGTGCCAGCAGCCAAGAACCGGGACAGGGAAGAGAGGCAGATACGCAGTATTTT.

The chain couples TRBV7-9 to TRBJ2-2; 7 bases match TRBD1. Germline CDR1 is SEHNR and CDR2 is FQNEAQ (reference sequence). Trimming removed 4 bases from V and 6 bases from J; junction bases left unmatched: 2. This CDR3 has 13 residues. Here the CDR3 reads CASSSTGPGELFF. The CDR3 bases are TGTGCCAGCAGCTCGACAGGGCCCGGGGAGCTGTTTTTT.

The chain combines TRBV9 with TRBJ2-3; 8 bases line up with TRBD2. With V trimmed by 0 bases and J by 4 bases, 10 bases remained unmatched. Per the germline V gene, CDR1 is SGDLS and CDR2 is YYNGEE. The CDR3 has 17 residues. The CDR3 loop reads CASSVVPAGGVADTQYF. The CDR3 DNA reads TGTGCCAGCAGCGTAGTACCCGCGGGGGGAGTGGCAGATACGCAGTATTTT. Variable domain in full (rest from reference TRBV9 and TRBJ2-3): DSGVTQTPKHLITATGQRVTLRCSPRSGDLSVYWYQQSLDQGLQFLIQYYNGEERAKGNILERFSAQQFPDLHSELNLSSLELGDSALYFCASSVVPAGGVADTQYFGPGTRLTVL.

The chain has TRBV7-2 and TRBJ2-4; TRBD2 is a possible D gene (5 bases). Germline CDR1 is SGHTA and CDR2 is FQGNSA. The CDR3 runs 15 residues. Trimming took off 6 bases at V and 4 bases at J, with 16 bases between the two ends. CDR3 sequence reads: CASSRVDGGKNIQYF. CDR3 nucleotide sequence: TGTGCCAGCAGTCGCGTGGATGGCGGGAAAAACATTCAGTACTTC. Combining the CDR3 with reference TRBV7-2 and TRBJ2-4 gives the whole variable domain GAGVSQSPSNKVTEKGKDVELRCDPISGHTALYWYRQSLGQGLEFLIYFQGNSAPDKSGLPSDRFSAERTGGSVSTLTIQRTQQEDSAVYLCASSRVDGGKNIQYFGAGTRLSVL.

The chain joins TRBV6-5 to TRBJ2-7; 7 bases line up with TRBD1. CDR1 MNHEY and CDR2 SVGAGI come from the germline V gene. This CDR3 has 14 residues. V shed 6 bases, J shed 3 bases, and the junction held 8 bases outside the gene matches. The CDR3 is CASSRDSLNYEQYF. The CDR3 bases are TGTGCCAGCAGCCGGGACAGCCTAAACTACGAGCAGTACTTC.

The V gene is TRBV29-1, the J gene TRBJ1-1; D is possibly TRBD1 (5 bases). From germline, CDR1 is SQVTM and CDR2 ANQGSEA. With 4 bases removed from V and 3 bases from J, the gap between germline ends came to 12 bases. This CDR3 comprises 13 residues. The CDR3 reads CSVVVGVDTEAFF. CDR3 sequence (DNA): TGCAGCGTTGTGGTAGGGGTCGACACTGAAGCTTTCTTT.

V is TRBV18 and J is TRBJ1-1; the D is unclear. The germline V and J ends were trimmed by 1 base and 1 base, with 10 bases remaining between them. Germline values: CDR1 KGHSH, CDR2 LQKENI. This CDR3 has 15 amino acids. Written as DNA, the CDR3 is TGTGCCAGCTCACCACAGAAGATCAGGAACACTGAAGCTTTCTTT. Protein: CASSPQKIRNTEAFF.

V usage is TRBV5-1 and J usage is TRBJ2-5; D unresolved. CDR1 is SGHRS and CDR2 is YFSETQ in the germline V gene. Between the trimmed V and J ends, which lost 0 bases and 5 bases, there was a span of 14 bases. The CDR3 is made up of 15 amino acids. The chain's CDR3 is CASSLAGASAETQYF. The CDR3, as DNA: TGCGCCAGCAGCTTGGCCGGAGCTAGTGCGGAGACCCAGTACTTC.

The chain uses TRBV20-1 and TRBJ1-5; the match to TRBD1 covers 9 bases. The CDR3 runs to 17 residues. The V gene's germline CDR1 is DFQATT and CDR2 SNEGSKA (reference sequence). J gave up 0 bases and V 3 bases, and 9 bases lay outside the gene matches. This chain's CDR3 is CSASSGTGLHSNQPQHF. In DNA form, the CDR3 reads TGCAGTGCTAGTAGCGGGACAGGGCTACATAGCAATCAGCCCCAGCATTTT.

This chain uses TRBV7-3 with TRBJ2-1, with D perhaps matching TRBD2 (6 bases). Germline values: CDR1 SGHTA, CDR2 FQGTGA. CDR3 length: 16 residues. V dropped 5 bases and J dropped 0 bases, with 14 bases sitting between them. The CDR3 region is CASSPQRASSYNEQFF. The CDR3, as DNA: TGTGCCAGCAGCCCCCAGCGGGCAAGCTCCTACAATGAGCAGTTCTTC.

CDR3 sequence: CASSHRGSSYNEQFF. CDR3 DNA: TGTGCCAGCAGCCACCGGGGGAGCTCCTACAATGAGCAGTTCTTC. The chain links TRBV6-5 to TRBJ2-1, with a possible D match to TRBD2 (6 bases). Trimming left V 6 bases short and J 0 bases short, with 12 bases between. The CDR3 is 15 residues long. From germline, CDR1 is MNHEY and CDR2 SVGAGI.

The table lists this clone with a count of one. Other DNA variants within this sample encode the same CDR3. The J gene is TRBJ2-7, the V gene TRBV28, with TRBD2 identical over 12 bases. The trim removed 6 bases at V and 2 bases at J, leaving 5 bases unmatched. The CDR3 is 15 residues long. Germline CDR1 MDHEN, CDR2 SYDVKM. CDR3 DNA sequence: TGTGCCAGCAGACTAGCGGGAGGTCCCGCCTACGAGCAGTACTTC. As protein: CASRLAGGPAYEQYF.